This T cell receptor beta chain comes out of a study of OX40 agonist ivuxolimab in advanced cancers. Whole-study context: The dose of intravenous ivuxolimab that patients received every 2 weeks ranged from 0.01 to 10 mg/kg.

TCRdb's table, derived via immunoSEQ multiplex PCR, lists solely in-frame clones and lacks some. The profile shows 100,000 or so clones, 70% to 90% of them singletons. The germline V gene has CDR1 SGHRS and CDR2 YFSETQ. The CDR3 extends over 15 amino acids. V was cut by 3 bases and J by 2 bases, with 14 bases left in between. J is TRBJ2-5 and V is TRBV5-1; D not resolved. The TCR originated in an adult with an advanced solid tumor such as melanoma, head and neck, liver or kidney cancer. This specimen was CD4+ or CD8+ T cells sorted from blood, taken in a trial of the OX40 agonist ivuxolimab. DNA of the CDR3: TGCGCCAGCAGCTCCCCCGTTCGGGTACAAGAGACCCAGTACTTC. Protein: CASSSPVRVQETQYF.